The sequence of this T cell receptor (beta chain) was determined in a study of T cells in Graves' hyperthyroidism and ophthalmopathy. RNA transcripts yielded amplified TCR beta CDR3 regions. HTBI primers were the set used in a first-round RT-PCR of the TCR CDR3. TCRdb re-called the multiplex PCR reads through MiXCR, storing one row per CDR3 protein. The profile shows approximately 610,000 distinct CDR3 sequences, 14% to 15% of them singletons. Exclusion of patients followed from uncontrolled infection, other autoimmune disease, pregnancy or lactation. The ends were cut back, 5 bases at V and 8 bases at J, with 12 bases in the middle. Germline CDR1 and CDR2: LGHDT and YNNKEL (reference sequence). This CDR3 comprises 12 residues.

The specimen was blood. The receptor was derived from a woman between 40 and 50 years old with Graves' ophthalmopathy. J is TRBJ1-1 and V is TRBV3-1; a possible D gene is TRBD1 (5 bases). CDR3 sequence: CASSSGTDEAFF. For the CDR3, the DNA is TGTGCCAGCAGCTCCGGGACTGACGAAGCTTTCTTT. The variable domain in full, completed from reference TRBV3-1 and TRBJ1-1, reads DTAVSQTPKYLVTQMGNDKSIKCEQNLGHDTMYWYKQDSKKFLKIMFSYNNKELIINETVPNRFSPKSPDKAHLNLHINSLELGDSAVYFCASSSGTDEAFFGQGTRLTVV.